These 12 T cell receptor beta chains came from one sample sequenced in a study of T cell responses to AZD1222 COVID-19 vaccine. Generated by immunoSEQ multiplex PCR, the TCRdb table keeps only in-frame clones and is missing some. The table includes 90,000 to 100,000 clones, roughly 86% detected once. Sample: peripheral blood, taken 28 days after the second AZD1222 dose. The source of these receptors is an adult who received the AZD1222 COVID-19 vaccine.

The chain joins TRBV5-1 to TRBJ2-7; D is ambiguous. This CDR3 has 14 amino acids. Per germline, CDR1 SGHRS and CDR2 YFSETQ. V lost 5 bases and J 0 bases, leaving 12 bases between the germline ends. CDR3 sequence: CASRQQSNSYEQYF. CDR3 DNA sequence: TGCGCCAGCAGGCAGCAATCCAACTCCTACGAGCAGTACTTC.

Only a few counts were recorded for this clone. The chain's CDR3 is CASSYDPGQERRAFF. The CDR3 region has the DNA TGTGCCAGCAGCTACGATCCGGGACAGGAGCGGAGAGCTTTCTTT. The chain carries TRBV11-2 and TRBJ1-1; 8 bases line up with TRBD1. This CDR3 is 15 amino acids long. With 4 bases clipped from V and 10 bases from J, the junction kept 14 bases outside the gene matches. Germline V gene lookup returns CDR1 SGHAT and CDR2 FQNNGV.

The chain couples TRBV3-1 (or the pseudogene TRBV3-2) to TRBJ1-6; 10 bases are a match to TRBD1. J gave up 7 bases and V 4 bases, and 4 bases lay outside the gene matches. This CDR3 has 15 amino acids. Germline assignment: CDR1 LGHDT and CDR2 YNNKEL (reference sequence). The CDR3 spells CASSRMDRGNSPLHF. CDR3 nucleotide sequence: TGTGCCAGCAGCCGGATGGACAGGGGGAATTCACCCCTCCACTTT.

This clone was seen only once. The CDR3 DNA reads as TGTGCCAGCAGTTACTCTGCGGGAGCGGGATACGAGCAGTACTTC. Translation: CASSYSAGAGYEQYF. The chain is built from TRBV6-5 and TRBJ2-7, with TRBD2 matching 7 bases. Germline V gene lookup returns CDR1 MNHEY and CDR2 SVGAGI. Trimming removed 0 bases from V and 4 bases from J; junction bases left unmatched: 6. The CDR3 spans 15 residues.

The genes are TRBV7-6 and TRBJ1-6; D gene uncertain. The length of the CDR3 is 15 residues. The germline V and J ends were trimmed by 2 bases and 5 bases, with 10 bases remaining between them. From germline, CDR1 is SGHVS and CDR2 FNYEAQ. CDR3 sequence reads: CASSLSGSDNSPLHF. The CDR3 DNA follows: TGTGCCAGCAGCTTATCGGGCTCAGATAATTCACCCCTCCACTTT.

The chain carries TRBV27 and TRBJ1-5; D possibly corresponds to TRBD1 (6 bases). This CDR3 spans 17 amino acids. Germline V gene lookup returns CDR1 MNHEY and CDR2 SMNVEV (reference sequence). V lost 5 bases and J lost 2, with 19 bases in between. CDR3 nucleotide sequence: TGTGCCAGCAGTCCACTGGGTGGGGGGCAGGGCAATCAGCCCCAGCATTTT. The encoded protein is CASSPLGGGQGNQPQHF.

The rearrangement links TRBV11-3 to TRBJ2-7, with unresolved D. The CDR3 spans 13 residues. Germline-derived CDR1 and CDR2 are SGHNT and YENEEA. V lost 5 bases to trimming and J lost 3 bases, with 11 bases between them. This CDR3 is CASSPRPGYEQYF. The DNA of the CDR3 is TGTGCCAGCAGCCCCAGGCCCGGCTACGAGCAGTACTTC.

The chain carries TRBV6-1 and TRBJ1-3; D uncertain. V dropped 2 bases and J dropped 2 bases, with 10 bases sitting between them. CDR3 length: 15 residues. Germline CDR1 reads MNHNS; CDR2 reads SASEGT. As DNA, the CDR3 is TGTGCCAGCAGTGAATACGGGGTAGCTGGAAACACCATATATTTT. Translation: CASSEYGVAGNTIYF.

The chain uses TRBV28 and TRBJ2-7, with TRBD1 identical over 7 bases. Germline V gene lookup returns CDR1 MDHEN and CDR2 SYDVKM. The V gene end was trimmed by 6 bases and the J gene end by 1 base; junction bases not matched to a gene: 3. The CDR3 runs 13 residues. The DNA for the CDR3 is TGTGCCAGCAGAAAGGGACAGTCCTACGAGCAGTACTTC. Translated: CASRKGQSYEQYF.

This chain links TRBV3-1 (or the pseudogene TRBV3-2) with TRBJ2-5; D is unclear. The CDR3 is 15 amino acids. The V gene lost 0 bases and the J gene lost 4 bases, with 12 bases spanning the gap. Germline-derived CDR1 and CDR2 are LGHDT and YNNKEL (reference sequence). CDR3 amino acids: CASSQDRRDPETQYF. CDR3 bases: TGTGCCAGCAGCCAAGATCGAAGGGATCCAGAGACCCAGTACTTC.

The chain joins TRBV5-4 to TRBJ1-6; 12 nucleotides match TRBD1. CDR3 size: 18 residues. Germline values: CDR1 SGHNT, CDR2 YYREEE (reference sequence). Trimming at V came to 8 bases and at J to 9 bases, leaving 18 bases not matched to a gene. The CDR3 region is CASEPGQGARGRGSPLHF. In nucleotides, the CDR3 is TGTGCCAGTGAACCGGGACAGGGGGCCCGAGGAAGGGGTTCACCCCTCCACTTT.

This sequence joins TRBV5-8 and TRBJ2-7; D remains unclear. Germline assignment: CDR1 SGHTS and CDR2 YDEGEE. The CDR3 covers 13 residues. V lost 0 bases, J lost 7 bases, and 11 bases lay in between. The CDR3 loop is CASSLDWAGEQYF. The CDR3 DNA reads as TGTGCCAGCAGCTTGGACTGGGCTGGAGAGCAGTACTTC.